This TCR beta chain was recovered during a study of identical twins listed by TCRdb under 2016. Background for the entire study: TCR alpha and beta repertoires from monozygotic twins, unrelated adults of various ages and cord blood were deep-sequenced to test whether fetal clonotypes persist. To rule out contamination, the twin experiments were replicated at different times with different library preparation protocols.

Only healthy Caucasian donors were included. The twin cohort consisted of three pairs of female monozygotic twins, all aged roughly 18 to 29 years. Positive isolation kits from Invitrogen were used to isolate CD4+ and CD8+ T cell populations. Per the germline V gene (reference sequence), LNHDA is the CDR1 and SQIVND is the CDR2. The CDR3 covers 16 residues, taking in both the cysteine and the phenylalanine. The DNA shown is the 48-base CDR3, in frame from base 1. V is shortened by 0 bases, J by 0 bases, and the region joining them spans 9 bases. A remark on this clonotype: Its antigen specificity is not known. The record has no base qualities; no much larger clone is one base away.

Study-level results and caveats: Excess twin sharing in beta out-of-frame sequences was weaker because fewer shared sequences lowered the signal-to-noise ratio. Recombination models systematically underestimated out-of-frame TCR alpha sharing in monozygotic twins but agreed with sharing between unrelated individuals. Compared with coincidental sharing between unrelated individuals, an excess of low generation-probability sequences was observed among out-of-frame TCR alpha sequences shared between twins. Zero-insertion analyses could be partly confounded by invariant T cells such as MAIT and iNKT, though diverse VJ usage argued against such confounding for most clonotypes. Because the same donors could not be followed over many years, conclusions were based on cross-sectional statistical analysis. Fewer insertions were carried by abundant cord blood beta clonotypes; a weaker similar trend was observed in young adult naive repertoires, while no such trend was observed in memory repertoires.

The library was prepared using 5' RACE. Data came from an Illumina HiSeq 2000. Template switching added a universal primer binding site, and the final cDNA carried a unique molecular identifier that allowed TCR cDNA molecules to be counted accurately. First-strand cDNA for TCR alpha and beta chains was synthesized from specific primers in the conserved constant-segment region. Each cDNA library was double barcoded, with a SMART-Mk sample barcode plus Illumina barcodes, to control for contamination. TruSeq adapter sequences and Illumina sample barcodes were added in two successive PCR steps. The Illumina HiSeq platform was used with custom primers to sequence TCR alpha and beta cDNA libraries. In the source study's methods: MiGEC was used to process raw reads and extract unique molecular identifiers, and MiXCR was used to find CDR3 positions. Recombination models were inferred per individual with the repgenHMM and IGoR tools using an EM algorithm. The tcR package in R was used for shared clonotype analysis, with sharing normalized by the product of cloneset sizes. To study raw recombination free of thymic and clonal selection effects, out-of-frame nonproductive sequences were analyzed. The public reads were reprocessed in TCRdb via fastp at Q25 and MiXCR, keeping in-frame beta chains. Every entry covers one CDR3 protein and lists the most common genes and DNA from its rows. The V and J calls come from TCRdb's annotation, not from the publication. The sample includes 450,000 or so distinct CDR3 sequences, with 12% to 15% observed a single time. Of the sample, 0.5% to 0.65% falls within the top ten clones.

These records were also assigned to another study, of yellow fever vaccine responses in identical twins. Per that second paper: According to the authors, in identical twins the way T cells responded to vaccination appeared partly convergent and partly personalized. Focusing on identical twins, the study followed the T cell clones that responded to the vaccine, and did so with precision.

Rearrangement joined TRBV19 to TRBJ1-5, with the D gene call left open. Sequenced: CD4+ T cells sorted from blood. The sequence derives from a young woman in good health. For the CDR3, the sequence is CASSIEAGVSNQPQHF. The sequence in DNA is TGTGCCAGTAGTATAGAGGCAGGAGTTAGCAATCAGCCCCAGCATTTT.